The 32 T cell receptor beta chains below were found in one sample sequenced in a study of beta chain features in type 1 diabetes. Isolated RNA was reverse transcribed in full, so expressed TCRB transcripts were sequenced. The table came from immunoSEQ multiplex PCR; TCRdb's copy has only in-frame clones and leaves some out. The top ten hold 0.02% to 0.03% of the sample, which has hundreds of thousands of clones, 17% seen once. The sequenced sample consisted of naive CD4+ T cells from blood. The receptors stem from a young woman in good health.

The chain carries TRBV11-2 and TRBJ2-5; 7 bases map to TRBD1. Germline V gene sequence: CDR1 SGHAT, CDR2 FQNNGV. The CDR3 is made up of 14 amino acids. V shed 7 bases and J 4 bases; nucleotides not matched to a gene: 9. CDR3 protein: CASTLRPGGETQYF. The CDR3 DNA sequence: TGTGCCAGCACCCTGCGCCCAGGGGGAGAGACCCAGTACTTC.

This clone came up a few times. The chain links TRBV5-8 to TRBJ1-5; no definite D call. The CDR3 has 13 residues. Between the trimmed V and J ends, which lost 0 bases and 7 bases, there was a span of 8 bases. In germline, CDR1 is SGHTS, CDR2 YDEGEE. The CDR3 DNA reads as TGTGCCAGCAGCTTGGGGAGGCCCCAGCCCCAGCATTTT. Translated: CASSLGRPQPQHF.

This chain uses TRBV28 with TRBJ2-2; D is possibly TRBD1 or TRBD2 (5 bases each). The germline CDR1 and CDR2 sequences are MDHEN and SYDVKM. V was shortened by 0 bases and J by 2 bases, with 7 bases between the two germline ends. The CDR3 runs 15 residues. The DNA for the CDR3 is TGTGCCAGCAGTTTATGGAGGGGAAACACCGGGGAGCTGTTTTTT. It encodes CASSLWRGNTGELFF.

This sequence joins TRBV7-9 and TRBJ1-4; no clear D gene. Trimming removed 2 bases at V and 7 bases at J, with 14 bases between. Per germline, CDR1 SEHNR and CDR2 FQNEAQ (reference sequence). There are 15 residues in the CDR3. CDR3 in amino acids: CASSLSGRSGEKLFF. CDR3 nucleotides: TGTGCCAGCAGCTTATCGGGCCGTTCCGGTGAAAAACTGTTTTTT.

CDR3 in DNA: TGCAGCGTTGAAATTATACAGGGATCCGAGCAGTACTTC. It translates to CSVEIIQGSEQYF. This chain links TRBV29-1 with TRBJ2-7; perhaps TRBD1 as D (6 bases). Germline values: CDR1 SQVTM, CDR2 ANQGSEA. The CDR3 has 13 residues. Trimming shortened V by 2 bases and J by 6 bases, and 14 bases separated the two germline ends.

The table lists this clone with a few counts. The chain combines TRBV4-2 with TRBJ1-3, with TRBD1 as a possible D gene (6 bases). The germline CDR1 and CDR2 sequences are LGHNA and YNFKEQ. Trimming removed 4 bases from V and 0 bases from J, with 10 bases in between. This CDR3 contains 15 residues. CDR3 in DNA: TGTGCCAGCAGCCCCCGGACAGACTCTGGAAACACCATATATTTT. Protein: CASSPRTDSGNTIYF.

In this sample, this clone turned up a few times. The chain recombines TRBV7-6 with TRBJ2-3; no firm D call. Trimming removed 5 bases at V and 6 bases at J, with 9 bases between. The CDR3 contains 12 residues. Germline V gene data show CDR1 as SGHVS and CDR2 as FNYEAQ. The DNA of the CDR3 is TGTGCCAGCAGCCCGAACCCGGATACGCAGTATTTT. Translation: CASSPNPDTQYF.

A few counts support this clone. The chain recombines TRBV7-9 with TRBJ1-1; maybe TRBD1 (5 bases). Trimming shortened V by 2 bases and J by 11 bases, and 15 bases separated the two germline ends. The CDR3 totals 13 residues. Germline CDR1 SEHNR, CDR2 FQNEAQ (reference sequence). Here the CDR3 reads CASSLMGLSTAFF. The CDR3 region has the DNA TGTGCCAGCAGCTTAATGGGACTCAGTACTGCTTTCTTT.

This clone occurred a few times. The chain recombines TRBV6-6 with TRBJ2-3, with unresolved D. The length of the CDR3 is 15 residues. With 2 bases removed from V and 0 bases from J, the gap between germline ends came to 9 bases. CDR1 is MNHNY and CDR2 is SVGAGI in the germline V gene (reference sequence). The CDR3 reads CASSYGSPSTDTQYF. The CDR3 region has the DNA TGTGCCAGCAGTTACGGATCCCCTAGCACAGATACGCAGTATTTT.

This clone came up a few times. J is TRBJ2-5 and V is TRBV10-1; tentatively, D is TRBD1 (6 bases). V dropped 5 bases and J dropped 5 bases, with 15 bases sitting between them. This CDR3 contains 14 residues. Germline CDR1 is WNHNN and CDR2 is SYGVQD (reference sequence). CDR3 loop: CASSSTGSGETQYF. The CDR3 DNA follows: TGCGCCAGCAGTTCGACAGGATCGGGGGAGACCCAGTACTTC.

V and J are TRBV10-2 and TRBJ2-6, with a weak D call TRBD1 (6 bases). Trimming took 10 bases from V and 0 from J, leaving 13 bases between them. The CDR3 has 15 residues. Per germline, CDR1 WSHSY and CDR2 SAAADI. CDR3 loop: CATGNRASGANVLTF. CDR3 DNA sequence: TGCGCCACCGGAAACAGGGCCTCTGGGGCCAACGTCCTGACTTTC.

CDR3 DNA: TGTGCCAGCAGTGTCGGGGGAGTCGAGCAGTTCTTC. Translation gives CASSVGGVEQFF. V and J are TRBV6-5 and TRBJ2-1, with TRBD2 as a possible D gene (6 bases). The CDR3 contains 12 residues. V lost 5 bases to trimming and J lost 10 bases, with 12 bases between them. Germline V gives CDR1 MNHEY, CDR2 SVGAGI.

The chain recombines TRBV2 with TRBJ2-1; TRBD1 aligns across 7 bases. The length of the CDR3 is 17 residues. V lost 6 bases, J lost 5 bases, and 16 bases stayed unmatched. Germline V gene lookup returns CDR1 SNHLY and CDR2 FYNNEI. Here the CDR3 DNA reads TGTGCCAGCAGGGGGGACAGAATATGGCCGGGTAACAATGAGCAGTTCTTC. Residues: CASRGDRIWPGNNEQFF.

This rearrangement joins TRBV27 to TRBJ1-2, with a weak D call TRBD1 (6 bases). The CDR3 totals 14 residues. CDR1 MNHEY and CDR2 SMNVEV come from the germline V gene (reference sequence). V was trimmed by 4 bases and J by 3 bases, leaving 12 bases between them. The CDR3 DNA follows: TGTGCCAGCAGTTCCGGGACAAGGGACTATGGCTACACCTTC. Protein: CASSSGTRDYGYTF.

This clone occurred a few times. The J gene is TRBJ2-7, the V gene TRBV28, with 11 bases that match TRBD2. The CDR3 is made up of 16 amino acids. J gave up 0 bases and V 4 bases, and 5 bases lay outside the gene matches. CDR1 MDHEN and CDR2 SYDVKM come from the germline V gene. The CDR3 region has the DNA TGTGCCAGCAGTTCGGCCGGGACTAGCGGCTCCTACGAGCAGTACTTC. Its translation: CASSSAGTSGSYEQYF.

This chain links TRBV29-1 with TRBJ2-7; D remains ambiguous. This CDR3 has 17 amino acids. Germline lookup yields CDR1 SQVTM and CDR2 ANQGSEA. Trimming left V 5 bases short and J 0 bases short, with 23 bases between. The CDR3 sequence is CSVTMSQFPISSYEQYF. CDR3 coding DNA: TGCAGCGTTACGATGTCCCAGTTTCCTATTAGCTCCTACGAGCAGTACTTC.

This clone was seen more than once but under ten times. The chain is built from TRBV7-2 and TRBJ2-1, with 7 bases matching TRBD1. The germline V gene has CDR1 SGHTA and CDR2 FQGNSA. The CDR3 has 15 amino acids. The trim removed 5 bases at V and 1 base at J, leaving 5 bases unmatched. CDR3 sequence: CASSPTGQSYNEQFF. CDR3 nucleotides: TGTGCCAGCAGCCCCACGGGACAGTCCTACAATGAGCAGTTCTTC.

The chain is built from TRBV4-3 and TRBJ1-2; a weak D match, TRBD1 (5 bases). The CDR3 contains 15 residues. Per germline, CDR1 LGHNA and CDR2 YSLEER. Trimming left V 0 bases short and J 2 bases short, with 10 bases between. CDR3 region: CASSQDVRVNYGYTF. The CDR3 region has the DNA TGCGCCAGCAGCCAAGATGTCAGGGTAAACTATGGCTACACCTTC.

This clone was detected a few times. V gene TRBV5-1 combines with J gene TRBJ2-1; D remains unclear. The V end lost 2 bases, the J end lost 0 bases, and 9 bases lay between the germline ends. The CDR3 spans 15 residues. Germline assignment: CDR1 SGHRS and CDR2 YFSETQ. CDR3 coding DNA: TGCGCCAGCAGCTTCCAGATGCTCTCCTACAATGAGCAGTTCTTC. It translates to CASSFQMLSYNEQFF.

This clone was counted a few times. This chain connects TRBV2 to TRBJ2-3; weak D call: TRBD1 (5 bases). Germline V gene sequence: CDR1 SNHLY, CDR2 FYNNEI. The CDR3 spans 14 residues. V was pared by 5 bases and J by 2 bases, with 11 bases between. CDR3 coding DNA: TGTGCCAGCAGTAAGGACACATACACAGATACGCAGTATTTT. As protein: CASSKDTYTDTQYF.

This clone came up a few times. The CDR3 sequence: CASSKLAGGSTDTQYF. The DNA of the CDR3 is TGTGCCAGCAGTAAACTAGCGGGAGGTAGCACAGATACGCAGTATTTT. The chain combines TRBV28 with TRBJ2-3, with 12 bases identical to TRBD2. The CDR3 is made up of 16 amino acids. The trim removed 5 bases at V and 0 bases at J, leaving 3 bases unmatched. Germline CDR1 is MDHEN and CDR2 is SYDVKM.

V and J are TRBV6-5 and TRBJ2-1; D is possibly TRBD2 (6 bases). The CDR3 totals 15 residues. Germline lookup yields CDR1 MNHEY and CDR2 SVGAGI. Trimming pared 4 bases from V and 4 bases from J, leaving 14 bases between. CDR3 in amino acids: CASSLPGVSYNEQFF. The CDR3, as DNA: TGTGCCAGCAGTTTACCGGGAGTTTCGTACAATGAGCAGTTCTTC.

This clone was counted only a few times. The rearrangement links TRBV7-2 to TRBJ2-7, with 7 bases that match TRBD2. CDR3 length equals 15 residues. V trimming: 3 bases; J trimming: 6 bases; junction bases outside the gene matches: 11. Per germline, CDR1 SGHTA and CDR2 FQGNSA. CDR3 residues: CASSLGWLAVGEQYF. CDR3 DNA: TGTGCCAGCAGCTTGGGCTGGCTAGCGGTAGGCGAGCAGTACTTC.

This clone was detected only a few times. The V gene is TRBV7-9, the J gene TRBJ2-3, with TRBD2 matching 7 bases. V trimming: 3 bases; J trimming: 8 bases; junction bases outside the gene matches: 2. CDR3 size: 12 residues. Germline CDR1 is SEHNR and CDR2 is FQNEAQ (reference sequence). The CDR3 is CASSFGGGTQYF. In DNA form, the CDR3 reads TGTGCCAGCAGCTTCGGCGGGGGTACGCAGTATTTT.

This clone has just a few counts. The sample holds other DNA sequences that translate to the same CDR3. This chain uses TRBV19 with TRBJ2-7; tentative D call: TRBD1 (6 bases). Trimming removed 3 bases from V and 2 bases from J, with 11 bases in between. CDR1 and CDR2 from the germline V gene are LNHDA and SQIVND (reference sequence). There are 14 residues in the CDR3. CDR3 loop: CASSILAGAYEQYF. CDR3 coding DNA: TGTGCCAGTAGTATCCTGGCAGGGGCCTACGAGCAGTACTTC.

The chain links TRBV7-3 to TRBJ2-5, with a tentative D call TRBD2 (5 bases). Trimming cost V 2 bases and J 3 bases, with 7 bases left between them. Germline V CDR1 and CDR2: SGHTA, FQGTGA. CDR3 length: 13 amino acids. The CDR3, as DNA: TGTGCCAGCAGCTTAGCGAGGGAAGAGACCCAGTACTTC. The encoded protein is CASSLAREETQYF.

The rearrangement links TRBV7-8 to TRBJ2-3; maybe TRBD1 (5 bases). CDR1 and CDR2 (germline): SGHVS, FQNEAQ. V was shortened by 0 bases and J by 0 bases, with 7 bases between the two germline ends. The CDR3 runs 15 residues. The DNA for the CDR3 is TGTGCCAGCAGCTTAGCGACAGTAAGCACAGATACGCAGTATTTT. Translation: CASSLATVSTDTQYF.

This clone was seen only a few times. The rearrangement joins TRBV11-2 to TRBJ2-1; TRBD1 agrees at 7 bases. CDR1 and CDR2 (germline): SGHAT, FQNNGV. CDR3 length equals 16 residues. The V and J ends lost 4 bases and 1 base, in that order; junction bases with no gene match: 7. CDR3 coding DNA: TGTGCCAGCAGCTCGAGACAGGGAACATCCTACAATGAGCAGTTCTTC. This codes for CASSSRQGTSYNEQFF.

This sequence joins TRBV4-2 and TRBJ2-1, with 11 bases that match TRBD2. CDR1 and CDR2 from the germline V gene are LGHNA and YNFKEQ. V gave up 6 bases and J gave up 6 bases; unmatched junction bases: 10. The CDR3 sequence is 16 residues long. CDR3 sequence (DNA): TGTGCCAGCAGTCCCAGATTAGCGGGAGGGATCAATGAGCAGTTCTTC. It specifies CASSPRLAGGINEQFF.

To note about this clone: One end of the junction varies from germline; a read error may be responsible. This chain links TRBV6-1 with TRBJ2-6; 8 bases map to TRBD2. The length of the CDR3 is 15 residues. Germline V gives CDR1 MNHNS, CDR2 SASEGT. The CDR3: CASSEGLAGFNVLTF. In DNA, the CDR3 is TGTGCCAGCAGCGAAGGGTTAGCGGGATTCAACGTCCTGACTTTC.

Comments on this clone: The sample has other DNA sequences that encode this CDR3 too. The V gene is TRBV5-1, the J gene TRBJ2-1; 7 bases match TRBD2. The germline gives CDR1 SGHRS, CDR2 YFSETQ. Trimming took 0 bases from V and 4 from J; bases not matched to a gene: 4. The CDR3 is 15 amino acids. The CDR3 DNA reads as TGCGCCAGCAGCTTGGAGGCTAGCGGATACAATGAGCAGTTCTTC. This translates into CASSLEASGYNEQFF.

The CDR3 loop is CASSVLRGQSADTQYF. CDR3 coding DNA: TGTGCCAGTAGTGTCCTACGGGGCCAGTCGGCGGATACGCAGTATTTT. The V and J genes are TRBV19 and TRBJ2-3; D is perhaps TRBD1 or TRBD2 (5 bases each). The CDR3 contains 16 residues. CDR1 and CDR2 from the germline V gene are LNHDA and SQIVND (reference sequence). The V end was cut by 5 bases, the J end by 6 bases, with 21 bases between.